These T cell receptor beta chains were read from a single sample in a study of CD8 T cells in ankylosing spondylitis. TCRdb re-derived calls from the 5' RACE reads in MiXCR, one entry per CDR3 protein. There are about 240,000 distinct CDR3 sequences in the sample; about 10% occur only once, and less than 7% lies in the top ten. Sequencing used blood, either unsorted or a sorted T cell fraction (not recorded which). These receptors came from a male donor with ankylosing spondylitis or in good health (not recorded which). The CDR3 runs from the conserved cysteine through the conserved F or W. D genes are given only for firm matches. Expanded clones are given a class, and other clones once, few, many or no size at all.

J | size | V | D | DNA | CDR3
TRBJ2-4 | - | TRBV2 | TRBD1 | TGTGCCAGCAGTGAATCGGGACAGTGGAAAAACATTCAGTACTTC | CASSESGQWKNIQYF
TRBJ2-1 | - | TRBV7-9 | TRBD2 | TGTGCCAGCAGCTCCCTGGGTGGACGCCCGGGGGGTGAGCAGTTCTTC | CASSSLGGRPGGEQFF
TRBJ2-7 | many | TRBV20-1 | - | TGCAGTGCTAGAGACTCAGGGGTTTACGAGCAGTACTTC | CSARDSGVYEQYF
TRBJ2-7 | - | TRBV4-1 | - | TGCGCCAGCAGCCAGGGAGTGGGAGGTTACGAGCAGTACTTC | CASSQGVGGYEQYF
TRBJ1-5 | many | TRBV20-1 | TRBD1 | TGCAGTGTTCTACAGGGGCTCTATCAGCCCCAGCATTTT | CSVLQGLYQPQHF
TRBJ2-2 | - | TRBV5-1 | - | TGCGCCAGCGGCTTGGACGGACCCACCGGGGAGCTGTTTTTT | CASGLDGPTGELFF
TRBJ2-1 | many | TRBV6-5 | - | TGTGCCAGCAGTTCTGGCTCCCAGGAGCAGTTCTTC | CASSSGSQEQFF
TRBJ2-7 | - | TRBV5-6 | TRBD2 | TGTGCCAGCAGCGAGGCTAGCGGGAAAGTCTCCTACGAGCAGTACTTC | CASSEASGKVSYEQYF
TRBJ2-3 | many | TRBV9 | - | TGTGCCAGCAGCGTAGGGGATACGCAGTATTTT | CASSVGDTQYF
TRBJ2-2 | - | TRBV6-2/TRBV6-3 | - | TGTGCCAGCACGCGGTCCGGCCCTTACACCGGGGAGCTGTTTTTT | CASTRSGPYTGELFF
TRBJ1-5 | - | TRBV7-3 | - | TGTGCCAGCAGCTTATCGTCGGAGGTAGGGCAGCCCCAGCATTTT | CASSLSSEVGQPQHF
TRBJ1-6 | many | TRBV20-1 | - | TGCAGTGCTAGCCCTAGCGGGGTACACAATTCACCCCTCCACTTT | CSASPSGVHNSPLHF
TRBJ2-7 | many | TRBV7-6 | - | TGTGCCAGCAGCCCTTCGCGTGGTCCTGTCGAGCAGTACTTC | CASSPSRGPVEQYF
TRBJ2-4 | few | TRBV11-2 | TRBD2 | TGTGCCAGCAGCTTAAGGGGAGGGGTTGCCAAAAACATTCAGTACTTC | CASSLRGGVAKNIQYF
TRBJ2-3 | many | TRBV20-1 | TRBD2 | TGCAGTGCTAGACCAGCGGGAGGAACAGATACGCAGTATTTT | CSARPAGGTDTQYF
TRBJ1-2 | - | TRBV5-6 | TRBD1 | TGTGCCAGCAGCTCCTCCCGGGACAGCCTTTATGGCTACACCTTC | CASSSSRDSLYGYTF
TRBJ2-7 | many | TRBV5-1 | TRBD1 | TGCGCCAGCAGCACAAAGACAGGGAGAGACTCCGAGCAGTACTTC | CASSTKTGRDSEQYF
TRBJ2-5 | few | TRBV7-9 | - | TGTGCCAGCAGCCTAGACAGTGAAGAGACCCAGTACTTC | CASSLDSEETQYF
TRBJ2-5 | few | TRBV2 | TRBD1 | TGTGCCAGCAGCAGGGGACAGAGTAAAGAGACCCAGTACTTC | CASSRGQSKETQYF
TRBJ1-2 | - | TRBV5-1 | - | TGCGCCAGCACCCTCCAACAACGAGGCTACACCTTC | CASTLQQRGYTF
TRBJ2-3 | - | TRBV12-3/TRBV12-4 | - | TGTGCCAGCAGTTTCGGACTGGCAGATACGCAGTATTTT | CASSFGLADTQYF
TRBJ2-7 | - | TRBV11-2 | - | TGTGCCAGCAGTCGACCTGGGACGGCCTCCTACGAGCAGTACTTC | CASSRPGTASYEQYF
TRBJ1-2 | many | TRBV5-1 | - | TGCGCCAGCAGCGCACTCCCGGGACACCATGGCTACACCTTC | CASSALPGHHGYTF
TRBJ2-7 | few | TRBV12-2 | - | TGTGCAAGTCGCTTAGGGATGGACAGTCCCTACGAGCAGTACTTC | CASRLGMDSPYEQYF
TRBJ1-3 | many | TRBV28 | - | TGTGCCAGCAGCAAGCTACGGACAAGGGCTTTCGGAAACACCATATATTTT | CASSKLRTRAFGNTIYF
TRBJ2-7 | - | TRBV29-1 | - | TGCAGTATTAGGGTGGTGGGCTCCTACGAGCAGTACTTC | CSIRVVGSYEQYF
TRBJ1-5 | many | TRBV12-3/TRBV12-4 | - | TGTGCCAGCACCCTACATAGCAATCAGCCCCAGCATTTT | CASTLHSNQPQHF
TRBJ2-5 | few | TRBV3-1 | - | TGTGCCAGCAGCCAAGGTGACGCCAGCGGTCATTCGGAGACCCAGTACTTC | CASSQGDASGHSETQYF
TRBJ2-1 | many | TRBV6-2/TRBV6-3 | TRBD2 | TGTGCCAGCAGTTACTCGAAGGAGCGGGGGGCCTTGTACAATGAGCAGTTCTTC | CASSYSKERGALYNEQFF
TRBJ2-5 | few | TRBV29-1 | TRBD2 | TGCAGCGTTGATCGAGCGGGGCGGCAGACCCAGTACTTC | CSVDRAGRQTQYF
TRBJ2-5 | many | TRBV3-1 | - | TGTGCCAGCAGCCAAGATGGTCTAGTGGAGACCCAGTACTTC | CASSQDGLVETQYF
TRBJ2-7 | many | TRBV5-1 | - | TGCGCCAGCAGCTTGGACCCCAGTTCCTCCTACGAGCAGTACTTC | CASSLDPSSSYEQYF
TRBJ2-2 | many | TRBV5-1 | TRBD1 | TGCGCCAGCAGCCCAACAGGGGTCTCGAACACCGGGGAGCTGTTTTTT | CASSPTGVSNTGELFF
TRBJ1-4 | - | TRBV25-1 | - | TGTGCCAGCGCCGGGACCGCCGGGACGGAAAAACTGTTTTTT | CASAGTAGTEKLFF
TRBJ2-7 | few | TRBV10-3 | - | TGTGCCGTTACCCGACGACAGGCTAGCTCCTACGAGCAGTACTTC | CAVTRRQASSYEQYF
TRBJ2-7 | - | TRBV25-1 | - | TGTGCCAGCAGACAGACAGGAGGATACTACGAGCAGTACTTC | CASRQTGGYYEQYF
TRBJ1-1 | many | TRBV5-1 | - | TGCGCCAGCCGTTACAGCGGCATTTCGAACACTGAAGCTTTCTTT | CASRYSGISNTEAFF
TRBJ1-5 | many | TRBV28 | - | TGTGCCAGCGAGGGGTCTAGCAATCAGCCCCAGCATTTT | CASEGSSNQPQHF
TRBJ2-3 | - | TRBV7-8 | - | TGTGCCAGCAGCGGCGGGACGGCTAGCACAGATACGCAGTATTTT | CASSGGTASTDTQYF
TRBJ2-2 | many | TRBV5-1 | - | TGCGCCAGCAGCTTGGACGGGTCCGGGGAGCTGTTTTTT | CASSLDGSGELFF
TRBJ2-2 | many | TRBV29-1 | TRBD1 | TGCAGCGTTGGGCGGGACAGGGATTACGGGGAGCTGTTTTTT | CSVGRDRDYGELFF
TRBJ1-6 | - | TRBV10-3 | - | TGTGCCATCAGGCTCACAGGGCGCGCTGATTCACCCCTCCACTTT | CAIRLTGRADSPLHF
TRBJ2-3 | few | TRBV6-6 | TRBD2 | TGTGCCAGCGGGACTAGTACAGATACGCAGTATTTT | CASGTSTDTQYF
TRBJ2-5 | many | TRBV2 | - | TGTGCCAGCAGTGTAGCGAACCAAGAGACCCAGTACTTC | CASSVANQETQYF
TRBJ2-5 | many | TRBV25-1 | TRBD1 | TGTGCCAGCCAATACGAGACAGGGGTAGAGACCCAGTACTTC | CASQYETGVETQYF
TRBJ1-1 | many | TRBV15 | - | TGTGCCACCAGCAGAAGGGGGGCCGACACTGAAGCTTTCTTT | CATSRRGADTEAFF
TRBJ2-7 | many | TRBV13 | - | TGTGCCAGCAGCCCGACGGGACGCTACGAGCAGTACTTC | CASSPTGRYEQYF
TRBJ2-3 | many | TRBV5-6 | - | TGTGCCAGCAGCTGGACAGCTAGCACAGATACGCAGTATTTT | CASSWTASTDTQYF
TRBJ1-1 | few | TRBV29-1 | - | TGCAGCGTTCAGGACACTGAAGCTTTCTTT | CSVQDTEAFF
TRBJ2-1 | few | TRBV9 | TRBD2 | TGTGCCAGCAGCACCAGCGGGGGGGCGTATGAGCAGTTCTTC | CASSTSGGAYEQFF
TRBJ2-2 | - | TRBV12-3/TRBV12-4 | - | TGTGCCAGCAGTTTAGAGTATGGTGGGGGGAACGGGGAGCTGTTTTTT | CASSLEYGGGNGELFF
TRBJ2-5 | - | TRBV7-8 | - | TGTGCCAGCACCTTATGGCCCCGTCGGGCCCGACAAGAGACCCAGTACTTC | CASTLWPRRARQETQYF
TRBJ2-1 | many | TRBV5-1 | TRBD2 | TGCGCCAGCTATGACGCGGGAGGGGTCTACAATGAGCAGTTCTTC | CASYDAGGVYNEQFF
TRBJ2-3 | many | TRBV12-3/TRBV12-4 | TRBD2 | TGTGCCAGCAGTCACCGACTAGCCGGGGGGGCAGATACGCAGTATTTT | CASSHRLAGGADTQYF
TRBJ1-2 | few | TRBV7-9 | - | TGTGCCAGCAGCTGGGAAACCAGCGGCTACACCTTC | CASSWETSGYTF